The 5 T cell receptor beta chains given below trace back to one sample, sequenced in a study of human T cells and chemical hapten exposure. TCRdb ran MiXCR on the RACE reads and lists one entry per CDR3 protein. Among about 64,000 distinct CDR3 sequences listed, roughly 10% were seen once. Time point in this sample: pre-sensitization, week 0. Treatment indicated: therapeutic diphenylcyclopropenone sensitization with weekly scalp DPC. The specimen comprised whole blood, sampled in connection with sensitization to the hapten diphenylcyclopropenone (DPC). All receptors derive from a woman aged 40-49 years with alopecia areata. Some clones in this sample may be carry-over from other donors' samples.

On this clonotype: A much larger clone lies a single base off, so this may be a read error. The gene calls are TRBV10-3 and TRBJ1-6; perhaps TRBD1 as D (6 bases). Germline assignment: CDR1 ENHRY and CDR2 SYGVKD. The CDR3 is 14 amino acids. The V end lost 5 bases, the J end lost 7 bases, and 12 bases lay between the germline ends. This CDR3 reads CAISQGGNNSPLHF. Here the CDR3 DNA reads TGTGCCATCAGTCAAGGGGGTAACAATTCACCCCTCCACTTT.

In this sample, this clonotype turned up a few times. This sequence joins TRBV6-2 or TRBV6-3 and TRBJ1-5; no clear D gene. The CDR3 is made up of 9 amino acids. Germline CDR1 MNHEY, CDR2 SVGEGT. V was clipped by 8 bases and J by 6 bases, with 2 bases between them. The chain's CDR3 is CASGQPQHF. The CDR3 region has the DNA TGTGCCAGCGGTCAGCCCCAGCATTTT.

This clonotype was recorded many times. This sequence joins TRBV6-6 and TRBJ2-1, with 7 bases lining up with TRBD2. Germline V gene data show CDR1 as MNHNY and CDR2 as SVGAGI (reference sequence). This CDR3 has 15 amino acids. Trimming removed 4 bases from V and 8 bases from J; junction bases left unmatched: 11. This CDR3 is CASSSPGAGVDEQFF. CDR3 bases: TGTGCCAGCAGTTCCCCCGGGGCGGGGGTTGATGAGCAGTTCTTC.

This clonotype appeared a few times. This rearrangement joins TRBV18 to TRBJ2-2; D might be TRBD2 (6 bases). V was pared by 4 bases and J by 7 bases, with 16 bases between. This CDR3 is 15 amino acids long. Germline assignment: CDR1 KGHSH and CDR2 LQKENI. CDR3 in amino acids: CASSRSLAGGGELFF. In DNA form, the CDR3 reads TGTGCCAGCTCACGCTCACTAGCCGGAGGCGGGGAGCTGTTTTTT.

V and J are TRBV29-1 and TRBJ2-6; TRBD1 or TRBD2 may be the D gene (8 bases each). The germline V gene has CDR1 SQVTM and CDR2 ANQGSEA. The CDR3 spans 18 residues. Trimming cost V 7 bases and J 4 bases, with 26 bases left between them. CDR3 sequence: CSAGGAAGGPSGANVLTF. Written as DNA, the CDR3 is TGCAGCGCCGGGGGGGCGGCAGGGGGCCCTTCCGGGGCCAACGTCCTGACTTTC.